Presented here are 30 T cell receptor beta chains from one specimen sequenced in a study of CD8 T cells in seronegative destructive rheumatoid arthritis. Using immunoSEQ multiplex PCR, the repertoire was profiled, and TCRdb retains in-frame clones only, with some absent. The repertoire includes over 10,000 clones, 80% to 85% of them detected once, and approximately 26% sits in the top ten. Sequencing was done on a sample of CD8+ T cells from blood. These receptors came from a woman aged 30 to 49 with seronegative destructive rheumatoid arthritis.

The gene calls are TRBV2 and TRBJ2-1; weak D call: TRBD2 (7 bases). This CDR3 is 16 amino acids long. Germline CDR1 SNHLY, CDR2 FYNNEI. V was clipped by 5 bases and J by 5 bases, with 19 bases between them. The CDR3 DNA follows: TGTGCCAGCAGTCCTCGGGGGGCCCCTACGCACAATGAGCAGTTCTTC. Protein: CASSPRGAPTHNEQFF.

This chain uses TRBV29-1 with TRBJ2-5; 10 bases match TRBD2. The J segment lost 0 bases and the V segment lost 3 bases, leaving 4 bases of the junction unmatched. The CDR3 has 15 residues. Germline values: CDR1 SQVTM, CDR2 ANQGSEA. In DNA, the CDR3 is TGCAGCGTTGATGGTCTAGCGGGGGACCAAGAGACCCAGTACTTC. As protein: CSVDGLAGDQETQYF.

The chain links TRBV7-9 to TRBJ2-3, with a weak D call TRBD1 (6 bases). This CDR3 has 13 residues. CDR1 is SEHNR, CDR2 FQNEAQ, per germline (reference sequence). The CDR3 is CALPGHGADTQYF. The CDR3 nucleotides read TGTGCACTGCCGGGACACGGGGCAGATACGCAGTATTTT.

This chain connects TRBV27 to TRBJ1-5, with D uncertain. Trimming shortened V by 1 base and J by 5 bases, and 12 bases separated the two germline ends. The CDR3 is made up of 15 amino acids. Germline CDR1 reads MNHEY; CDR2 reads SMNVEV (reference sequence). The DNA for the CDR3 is TGTGCCAGCAGTTTATTTTACGGGTCCCATCAGCCCCAGCATTTT. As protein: CASSLFYGSHQPQHF.

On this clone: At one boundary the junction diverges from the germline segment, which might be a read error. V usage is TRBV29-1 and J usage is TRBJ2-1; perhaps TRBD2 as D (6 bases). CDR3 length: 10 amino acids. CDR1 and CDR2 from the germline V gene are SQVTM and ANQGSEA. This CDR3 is CSAGGNGQFF. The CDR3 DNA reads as TGCAGCGCCGGGGGAAATGGGCAGTTCTTC.

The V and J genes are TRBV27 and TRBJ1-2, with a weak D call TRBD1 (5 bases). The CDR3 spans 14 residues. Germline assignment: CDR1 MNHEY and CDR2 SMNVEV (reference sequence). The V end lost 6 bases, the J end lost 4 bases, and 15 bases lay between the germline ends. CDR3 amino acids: CASRRDHNFYGYTF. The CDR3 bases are TGTGCCAGCAGGCGGGACCATAACTTCTATGGCTACACCTTC.

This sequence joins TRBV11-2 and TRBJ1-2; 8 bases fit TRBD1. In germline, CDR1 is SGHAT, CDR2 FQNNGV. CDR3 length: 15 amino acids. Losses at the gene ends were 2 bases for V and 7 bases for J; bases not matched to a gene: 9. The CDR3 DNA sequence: TGTGCCAGCAGCTTATACGACAGGGGAAGAGGTGGCTACACCTTC. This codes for CASSLYDRGRGGYTF.

The CDR3 DNA reads as TGTGCCAGCAGTATAGGGGCTGAAGCTTTCTTT. This encodes CASSIGAEAFF. The chain links TRBV7-9 to TRBJ1-1; D is possibly TRBD1 (5 bases). The CDR3 runs 11 residues. The germline V and J ends were trimmed by 6 bases and 6 bases, with 8 bases remaining between them. Germline V gives CDR1 SEHNR, CDR2 FQNEAQ (reference sequence).

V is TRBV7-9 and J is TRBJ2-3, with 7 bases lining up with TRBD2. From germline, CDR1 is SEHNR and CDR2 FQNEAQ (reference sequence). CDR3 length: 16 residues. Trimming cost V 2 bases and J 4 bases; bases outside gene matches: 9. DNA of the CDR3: TGTGCCAGCAGCTTATCTAGGGGAGGGGAAGCAGATACGCAGTATTTT. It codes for CASSLSRGGEADTQYF.

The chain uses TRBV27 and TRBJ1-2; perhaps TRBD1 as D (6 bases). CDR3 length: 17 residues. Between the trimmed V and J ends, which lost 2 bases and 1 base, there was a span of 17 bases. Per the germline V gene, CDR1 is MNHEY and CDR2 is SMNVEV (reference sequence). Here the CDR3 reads CASSLKGGDIFNYGYTF. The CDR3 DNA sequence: TGTGCCAGCAGTTTAAAGGGAGGGGACATCTTTAACTATGGCTACACCTTC.

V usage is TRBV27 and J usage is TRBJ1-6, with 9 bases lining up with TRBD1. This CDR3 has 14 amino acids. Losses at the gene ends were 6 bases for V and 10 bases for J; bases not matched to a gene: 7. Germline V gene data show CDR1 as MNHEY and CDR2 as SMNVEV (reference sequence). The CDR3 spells CASSPRDRDSPLHF. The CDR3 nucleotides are TGTGCCAGCAGCCCACGGGACAGGGACTCACCCCTCCACTTT.

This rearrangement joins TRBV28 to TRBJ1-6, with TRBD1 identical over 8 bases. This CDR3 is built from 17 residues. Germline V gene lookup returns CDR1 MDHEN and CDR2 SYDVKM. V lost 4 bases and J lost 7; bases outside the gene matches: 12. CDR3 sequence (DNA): TGTGCCAGCAGTTCGCCGTCCCGGGACAGGAGAAATTCACCCCTCCACTTT. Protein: CASSSPSRDRRNSPLHF.

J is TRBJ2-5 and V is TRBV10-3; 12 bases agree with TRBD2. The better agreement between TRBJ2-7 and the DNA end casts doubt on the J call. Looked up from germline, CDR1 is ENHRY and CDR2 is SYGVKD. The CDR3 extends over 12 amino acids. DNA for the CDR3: TGTGCCGTGGGACTAGCGGGCTACGAGCAGTACTTC. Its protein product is CAVGLAGYEQYF.

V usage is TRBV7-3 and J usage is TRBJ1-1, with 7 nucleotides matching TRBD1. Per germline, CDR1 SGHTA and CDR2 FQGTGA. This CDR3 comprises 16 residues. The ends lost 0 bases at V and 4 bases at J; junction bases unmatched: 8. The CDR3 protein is CASSLTPGQVPTEAFF. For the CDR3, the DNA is TGTGCCAGCAGCTTAACCCCCGGACAGGTACCCACTGAAGCTTTCTTT.

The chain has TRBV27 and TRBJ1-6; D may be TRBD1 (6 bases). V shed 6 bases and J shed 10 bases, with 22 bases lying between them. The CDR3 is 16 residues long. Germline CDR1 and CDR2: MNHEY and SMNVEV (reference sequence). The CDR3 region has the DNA TGTGCCAGCAGGTCGAGGATTTGGGCAGGGGACTCACCCCTCCACTTT. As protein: CASRSRIWAGDSPLHF.

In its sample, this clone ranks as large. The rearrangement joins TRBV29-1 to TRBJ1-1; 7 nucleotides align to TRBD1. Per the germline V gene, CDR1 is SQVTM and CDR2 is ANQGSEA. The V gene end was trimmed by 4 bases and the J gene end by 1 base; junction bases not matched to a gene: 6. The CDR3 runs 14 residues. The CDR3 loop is CSVGTNRGNTEAFF. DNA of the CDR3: TGCAGCGTTGGGACGAACAGGGGGAACACTGAAGCTTTCTTT.

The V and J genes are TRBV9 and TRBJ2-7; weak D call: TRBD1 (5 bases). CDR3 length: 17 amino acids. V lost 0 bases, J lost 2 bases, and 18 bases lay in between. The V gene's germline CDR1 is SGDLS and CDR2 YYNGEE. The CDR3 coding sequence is TGTGCCAGCAGCGTAGCTAGGGGCGATCCCCGACCCTACGAGCAGTACGTC. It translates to CASSVARGDPRPYEQYV.

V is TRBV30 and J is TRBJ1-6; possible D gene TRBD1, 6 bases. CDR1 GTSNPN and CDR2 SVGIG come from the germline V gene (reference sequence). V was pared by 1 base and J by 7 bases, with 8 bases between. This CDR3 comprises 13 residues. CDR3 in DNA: TGTGCCTGGAGTGAACAGGGAAATTCACCCCTCCACTTT. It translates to CAWSEQGNSPLHF.

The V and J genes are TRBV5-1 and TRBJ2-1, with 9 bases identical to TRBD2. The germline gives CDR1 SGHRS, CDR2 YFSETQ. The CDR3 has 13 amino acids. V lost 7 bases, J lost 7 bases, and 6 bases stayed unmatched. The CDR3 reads CASRPLAGNEQFF. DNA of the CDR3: TGCGCCAGCCGGCCTCTAGCGGGGAATGAGCAGTTCTTC.

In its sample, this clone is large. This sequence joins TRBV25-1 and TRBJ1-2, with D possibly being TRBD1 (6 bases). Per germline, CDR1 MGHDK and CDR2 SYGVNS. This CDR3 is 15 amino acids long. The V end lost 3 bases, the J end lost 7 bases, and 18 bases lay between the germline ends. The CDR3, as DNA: TGTGCCAGCAGTGATGCAGGGGTCTTTTTGTTTGGCTACACCTTC. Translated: CASSDAGVFLFGYTF.

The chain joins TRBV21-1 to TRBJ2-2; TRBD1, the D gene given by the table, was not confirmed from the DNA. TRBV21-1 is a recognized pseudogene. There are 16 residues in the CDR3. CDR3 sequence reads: CASSKGRGSNTGELFF. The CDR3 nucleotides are TGTGCCAGCAGCAAAGGAAGGGGTAGCAACACCGGGGAGCTGTTTTTT.

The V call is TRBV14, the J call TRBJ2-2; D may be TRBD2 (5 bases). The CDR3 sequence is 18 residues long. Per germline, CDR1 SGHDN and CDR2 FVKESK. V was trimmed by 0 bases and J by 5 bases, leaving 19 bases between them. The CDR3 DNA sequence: TGTGCCAGCAGCCAAGATCTCGAGGGAGACCTTATGACCGGGGAGCTGTTTTTT. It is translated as CASSQDLEGDLMTGELFF.

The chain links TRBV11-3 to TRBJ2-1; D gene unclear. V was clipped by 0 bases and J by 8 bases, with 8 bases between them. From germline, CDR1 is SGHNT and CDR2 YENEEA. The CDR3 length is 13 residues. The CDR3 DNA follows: TGTGCCAGCAGCTTAGATCACGGGTATGAGCAGTTCTTC. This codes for CASSLDHGYEQFF.

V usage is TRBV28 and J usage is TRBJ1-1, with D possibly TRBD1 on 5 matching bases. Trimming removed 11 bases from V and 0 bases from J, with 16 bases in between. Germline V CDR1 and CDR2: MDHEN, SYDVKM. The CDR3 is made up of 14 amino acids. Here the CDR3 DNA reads TGTGCCGGCCAGACAAGGGGAATGAACACTGAAGCTTTCTTT. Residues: CAGQTRGMNTEAFF.

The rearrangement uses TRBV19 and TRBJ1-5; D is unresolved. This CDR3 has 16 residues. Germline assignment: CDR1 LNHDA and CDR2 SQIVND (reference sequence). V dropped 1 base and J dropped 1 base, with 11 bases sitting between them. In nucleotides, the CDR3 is TGTGCCAGTAGTATAGCCGGACTGGTGAGCAATCAGCCCCAGCATTTT. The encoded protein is CASSIAGLVSNQPQHF.

The CDR3 nucleotides are TGTGCCAGCAAGGGGAACTACAATGAGCAGTTCTTC. Protein: CASKGNYNEQFF. The chain joins TRBV25-1 to TRBJ2-1, with D tentatively TRBD1 (5 bases). The germline CDR1 and CDR2 sequences are MGHDK and SYGVNS. Trimming stripped 7 bases from V and 3 bases from J, with 7 bases between. The CDR3 extends over 12 amino acids.

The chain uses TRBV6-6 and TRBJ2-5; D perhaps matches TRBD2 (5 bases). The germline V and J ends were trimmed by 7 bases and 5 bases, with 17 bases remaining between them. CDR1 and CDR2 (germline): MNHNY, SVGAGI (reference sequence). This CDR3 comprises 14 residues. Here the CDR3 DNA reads TGTGCCAGCATACCAGGCGATTCGGGGGAGACCCAGTACTTC. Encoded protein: CASIPGDSGETQYF.

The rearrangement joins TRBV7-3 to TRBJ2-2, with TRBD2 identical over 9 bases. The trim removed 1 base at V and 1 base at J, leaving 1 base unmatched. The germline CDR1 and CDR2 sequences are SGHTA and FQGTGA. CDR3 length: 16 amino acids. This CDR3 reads CASSLSGGGNTGELFF. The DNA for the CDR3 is TGTGCCAGCAGCTTAAGCGGGGGGGGGAACACCGGGGAGCTGTTTTTT.

The CDR3 DNA sequence: TGTGCCAGCAGCAGGACAGAGACCTATAATTCACCCCTCCACTTT. It specifies CASSRTETYNSPLHF. V gene TRBV9 combines with J gene TRBJ1-6; D perhaps matches TRBD1 (6 bases). This CDR3 has 15 amino acids. Germline V lookup: CDR1 SGDLS, CDR2 YYNGEE. The ends were cut back, 4 bases at V and 2 bases at J, with 10 bases in the middle.

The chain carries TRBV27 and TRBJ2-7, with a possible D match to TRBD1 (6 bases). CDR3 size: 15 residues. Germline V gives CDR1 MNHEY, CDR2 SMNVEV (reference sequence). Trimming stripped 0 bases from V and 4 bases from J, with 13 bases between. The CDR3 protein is CASSLSGAAFYEQYV. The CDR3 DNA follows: TGTGCCAGCAGTTTATCGGGGGCCGCCTTTTACGAGCAGTACGTC.